This is a list of T cell receptor beta chains from one sample in a study of blood T cells in healthy people across ages. Each CDR3 protein gets one entry after TCRdb re-called the 5' RACE reads with MiXCR. The table has 1,500,000 or so distinct CDR3 sequences, approximately 59% seen once; the top ten hold about 6.7%. The sequenced sample was blood. These receptors came from a man between 18 and 35 years old in good health. Each CDR3 is given with its conserved first and last residue. A D gene is named only where the DNA matches it firmly. Clone sizes are given selectively: once, few, many, or a class where the clone is expanded.

j_call	d_call	clone_size	v_call	cdr3_aa	cdr3_nt
TRBJ2-7	TRBD1	-	TRBV7-9	CASSNLPGQGNYEQYF	TGTGCCAGCAGCAATTTGCCGGGACAGGGGAATTACGAGCAGTACTTC
TRBJ1-1	TRBD1	once	TRBV5-4	CASSHAMTGKTEAFF	TGTGCCAGCAGCCATGCCATGACAGGGAAGACTGAAGCTTTCTTT
TRBJ2-1	-	few	TRBV29-1	CSVDRAVLDRNNEQFF	TGCAGCGTTGACAGGGCGGTACTAGACAGGAACAATGAGCAGTTCTTC
TRBJ2-5	-	few	TRBV20-1	CSARRTGREQYF	TGCAGTGCCAGAAGGACAGGGCGGGAGCAGTACTTC
TRBJ2-4	TRBD2	-	TRBV2	CASNLGLAVNIQYF	TGTGCCAGCAACCTCGGACTAGCGGTTAACATTCAGTACTTC
TRBJ2-1	-	-	TRBV7-2	CASSSGAGYNEQFF	TGCGCCAGCAGCAGCGGAGCCGGGTACAATGAGCAGTTCTTC
TRBJ2-2	-	-	TRBV4-3	CASSQLVFSQTGELFF	TGCGCCAGCAGCCAACTAGTTTTCAGCCAGACCGGGGAGCTGTTTTTT
TRBJ2-1	-	-	TRBV7-9	CASSLAPNKDEQFF	TGTGCCAGCAGCTTAGCCCCGAACAAGGATGAGCAGTTCTTC
TRBJ2-5	-	-	TRBV4-1	CASSQVGGAEETQYF	TGCGCCAGCAGCCAAGTTGGGGGCGCAGAAGAGACCCAGTACTTC
TRBJ2-1	TRBD1	-	TRBV10-2	CASSGKRTGYNEQFF	TGCGCCAGCAGTGGGAAGCGGACAGGCTACAATGAGCAGTTCTTC
TRBJ2-7	TRBD2	-	TRBV11-2	CASSDTSGSIYEQYF	TGTGCCAGCAGCGACACTAGCGGGAGTATCTACGAGCAGTACTTC
TRBJ2-5	-	-	TRBV29-1	CSVEDWEGWFFGETQYF	-
TRBJ1-1	-	-	TRBV6-1	CASLERGMNTEAFF	TGTGCCAGTTTAGAGAGGGGAATGAACACTGAAGCTTTCTTT
TRBJ2-7	TRBD1	-	TRBV4-1	CASSQDQQGAPYEQYF	TGCGCCAGCAGCCAAGATCAACAGGGGGCCCCCTACGAGCAGTACTTC
TRBJ2-3	-	-	TRBV4-2	CASSQDLGGNTQYF	TGTGCCAGCAGCCAAGATCTCGGCGGGAACACGCAGTATTTT